The rows below give T cell receptor beta chains drawn from one sample of a study of cytomegalovirus exposure and HLA in healthy donors. Profiling relied on immunoSEQ multiplex PCR, and the TCRdb table lists in-frame clones only, not all of them. This sample lists around 40,000 clones; its ten largest clones have 8.9%. Sequenced sample: PBMCs. The receptors shown here come from a man in his forties in good health and CMV-seropositive. The CDR3 runs from the conserved cysteine through the conserved F or W. A D gene is named only where the DNA matches it firmly.

J gene	V gene	D gene	CDR3 DNA	CDR3 protein
TRBJ2-3	TRBV5-1	NA	TGCGCCAGCAGCCCTAGCGTAGGGGCAGATACGCAGTATTTT	CASSPSVGADTQYF
TRBJ2-7	TRBV10-3	TRBD1	TGTGCCATCAGTGGGGACAGGGTCGGCGAGCAGTACTTC	CAISGDRVGEQYF
TRBJ1-3	TRBV2	NA	TGTGCCAGCAGCGTTTCCTCTGGAAACACCATATATTTT	CASSVSSGNTIYF
TRBJ2-7	TRBV6-5	TRBD1	TGTGCCAGCAGTTGGGACAGGAGCTCCTACGAGCAGTACTTC	CASSWDRSSYEQYF
TRBJ2-5	TRBV4-1	TRBD2	TGCGCCAGCAGCCAAGAAGAGTGGAGCGGGAGAGAGACCCAGTACTTC	CASSQEEWSGRETQYF
TRBJ2-7	TRBV7-9	NA	TGTGCCAGCCTCCGAGGCGTTGGCGCCGGCGGGGCGGGGGAGCAGTACTTC	CASLRGVGAGGAGEQYF
TRBJ1-2	TRBV2	NA	TGTGCCAGCAGTGAAGCGGGGCAGGGAAAGGGCTACACCTTC	CASSEAGQGKGYTF
TRBJ2-2	TRBV28	TRBD2	TGTGCCAGCAGTTTATCGGGGGGAGGCGGGGAGCTGTTTTTT	CASSLSGGGGELFF
TRBJ2-1	TRBV4-2	TRBD2	TGTGCCAGCAGCGCTAGCGGAAATGAGCAGTTCTTC	CASSASGNEQFF
TRBJ1-5	TRBV7-6	TRBD1	TGTGCCAGCAGCTTAGCTCCCAGGGGGCGTAGCAATCAGCCCCAGCATTTT	CASSLAPRGRSNQPQHF
TRBJ2-7	TRBV28	TRBD2	TGTGCCAGCAGTTTTCCTGGCGGGGGTCTACCTTACGAGCAGTACTTC	CASSFPGGGLPYEQYF
TRBJ2-2	TRBV5-4	TRBD2	TGTGCCAGCAGCTCGACTAGCCCCGGGGAGCTGTTTTTT	CASSSTSPGELFF
TRBJ1-6	TRBV6-5	NA	TGTGCCAGCAGTCCACAGGGAAGGAATTCACCCCTCCACTTT	CASSPQGRNSPLHF
TRBJ2-1	TRBV14	NA	TGTGCCAGCAGCCAAGATGATGAGGGGGATTATTACAATGAGCAGTTCTTC	CASSQDDEGDYYNEQFF
TRBJ1-4	TRBV6-5	NA	TGTGCCAGCACGGGCAGGGAAGGAGAAAAACTGTTTTTT	CASTGREGEKLFF
TRBJ2-2	TRBV20-1	NA	TGCAGTGCAGTTACTATCGGGGAGCTGTTTTTT	CSAVTIGELFF
TRBJ2-7	TRBV7-7	TRBD2	TGTGCTAGCAGCTTTAGGCAGGATATAGCGGGAGCCTCCTACGAGCAGTACTTC	CASSFRQDIAGASYEQYF
TRBJ1-2	TRBV5-1	NA	TGCGCCAGCAGCCTGGGCACAGGGTTCTATGGCTACACCTTC	CASSLGTGFYGYTF
TRBJ2-3	TRBV18	NA	TGTGCCAGCTCAGTTCCTAGCACAGATACGCAGTATTTT	CASSVPSTDTQYF
TRBJ1-5	TRBV30	TRBD1	TGTGCCTGGAGTGTTCCGGGACAGGGGAGACAGCCCCAGCATTTT	CAWSVPGQGRQPQHF
TRBJ1-3	TRBV30	NA	TGTGCCTGGAGTTTCCACCCCGGGACTCCAGCTGGAAACACCATATATTTT	CAWSFHPGTPAGNTIYF
TRBJ1-1	TRBV18	TRBD1	TGTGCCAGCTCATCACAGGGGGCTGACACTGAAGCTTTCTTT	CASSSQGADTEAFF
TRBJ1-2	TRBV9	NA	TGTGCCATATCCCCAGCAGGGGACTATGGCTACACCTTC	CAISPAGDYGYTF
TRBJ2-7	TRBV7-2	NA	TGTGCCAGCAGCCCATCAGCACCGGGTTATGAGCAGTACTTC	CASSPSAPGYEQYF
TRBJ2-1	TRBV2	NA	TGTGCCAGCAGCGACAATGAGCAGTTCTTC	CASSDNEQFF
TRBJ2-2	TRBV19	TRBD1	TGTGCCAGTAGTAGACAGGGGGCCACCGGGGAGCTGTTTTTT	CASSRQGATGELFF
TRBJ2-7	TRBV6-1	NA	TGTGCCAGCAGTGATAGGGGGAAGTCCTACGAGCAGTACTTC	CASSDRGKSYEQYF
TRBJ2-7	TRBV7-2	TRBD2	TGTGCCAGCAGCTTATCGGGCCTAGCGGGAGGCTACGAGCAGTACTTC	CASSLSGLAGGYEQYF
TRBJ2-2	TRBV7-2	TRBD2	TGTGCCAGCAGCTTCCGGACTAGCGGGTTCACCGGGGAGCTGTTTTTT	CASSFRTSGFTGELFF
TRBJ2-2	TRBV10-1	NA	TGCGCCAGCACCAGTCCGAACACCGGGGAGCTGTTTTTT	CASTSPNTGELFF
TRBJ1-1	TRBV7-9	NA	TGTGCCAGCAGCTTGGGGGGGATAACAACTGAAGCTTTCTTT	CASSLGGITTEAFF
TRBJ1-1	TRBV5-4	NA	TGTGCCAGCAGCCCGATCCTGGGGGCGTACACTGAAGCTTTCTTT	CASSPILGAYTEAFF
TRBJ2-7	TRBV30	NA	TGTGCCTGGACCGGGTCGCTCCCCCACGAGCAGTACTTC	CAWTGSLPHEQYF
TRBJ2-3	TRBV10-3	NA	TGTGCCATCAGTGAGTCAGACAGACAAAGCACAGATACGCAGTATTTT	CAISESDRQSTDTQYF
TRBJ2-1	TRBV27	TRBD1	TGTGCCAGCAGTCCTCCGGGACAGGGGGCCAGGGAGCAGTTCTTC	CASSPPGQGAREQFF
TRBJ2-5	TRBV29-1	NA	TGCAGCGACTTGAGAGGGAACCAAGAGACCCAGTACTTC	CSDLRGNQETQYF
TRBJ2-3	TRBV4-3	TRBD2	TGCGCCAGCAGCCAAGCCCCTGATAGCGGGAGGCTTACTAGCACAGATACGCAGTATTTT	CASSQAPDSGRLTSTDTQYF
TRBJ1-4	TRBV18	TRBD1	TGTGCCAGTTCACCAATTCAGGGGGCGATGGAAAAACTGTTTTTT	CASSPIQGAMEKLFF
TRBJ2-2	TRBV9	NA	TGTGCCAGCAGCGTAATAGGGGCCGGGGAGCTGTTTTTT	CASSVIGAGELFF
TRBJ1-2	TRBV29-1	NA	TGCAGCGTTGAAATCCAAGGTGCGGGAGCCCGAGGTGGCTACACCTTC	CSVEIQGAGARGGYTF
TRBJ2-1	TRBV11-2	TRBD2	TGTGCCAGCAGCCGGATGGGACTAGCGGACAATGAGCAGTTCTTC	CASSRMGLADNEQFF
TRBJ1-5	TRBV6-5	TRBD1	TGTGCCAGCAGGGGACAGCTCAATCAGCCCCAGCATTTT	CASRGQLNQPQHF
TRBJ2-1	TRBV7-2	NA	TGTGCCAGCAGCCCCAAGGTTAGCTCCGGCAATGAGCAGTTCTTC	CASSPKVSSGNEQFF
TRBJ2-5	TRBV9	TRBD2	TGTGCCAGCAGCACACGCGGGAGGCCCCAGGAGACCCAGTACTTC	CASSTRGRPQETQYF
TRBJ2-1	TRBV6-6	NA	TGTGCCAGCAGTCTCCCGGGGGCTAGCGGAACCAATGAGCAGTTCTTC	CASSLPGASGTNEQFF
TRBJ2-3	TRBV18	TRBD2	TGTGCCAGCTCACCACGTGTAGCGGGAATCACAGATACGCAGTATTTT	CASSPRVAGITDTQYF
TRBJ2-7	TRBV30	NA	TGTGCCTGGAGTGCAGGGATCTCCTACGAGCAGTACTTC	CAWSAGISYEQYF
TRBJ2-7	TRBV6-1	NA	TGTGCCAGCACGAAAGTTTTCGGGGAAGGCTACGAGCAGTACTTC	CASTKVFGEGYEQYF